A single sample is the source of the 3 T cell receptor beta chains below, sequenced in a study of shared clonotypes between healthy human individuals. The protocol was immunoSEQ multiplex PCR, while the TCRdb copy is restricted to in-frame clones and leaves out a portion. The data contain 1.5 million to 2.5 million clones, just under 95% of them seen just once; the ten biggest clones take up around 1.2%. CD45RO-negative cells were positively selected for CCR7, leaving out terminally differentiated effector memory CD45RA+ cells. Sequenced material: naive CD8+ T cells sorted from blood. These receptors all stem from a man aged 18 to 29 in good health.

The chain uses TRBV4-3 and TRBJ2-7; perhaps TRBD1 as D (6 bases). The CDR3 runs 15 residues. V shed 0 bases and J shed 3 bases, with 12 bases lying between them. Germline loops: CDR1 LGHNA, CDR2 YSLEER. The CDR3 sequence: CASSQDHRADYEQYF. The CDR3 bases are TGCGCCAGCAGCCAAGATCACAGGGCAGACTACGAGCAGTACTTC.

The genes are TRBV27 and TRBJ1-5; the D gene is possibly TRBD1 (5 bases). Trimming took off 4 bases at V and 0 bases at J, with 16 bases between the two ends. This CDR3 is built from 17 residues. Germline lookup yields CDR1 MNHEY and CDR2 SMNVEV (reference sequence). The chain's CDR3 is CASSSQPGDPSNQPQHF. CDR3 DNA sequence: TGTGCCAGCAGTTCCCAGCCTGGGGACCCTAGCAATCAGCCCCAGCATTTT.

V and J are TRBV28 and TRBJ2-5; 11 bases fit TRBD2. This CDR3 has 20 amino acids. V was pared by 4 bases and J by 2 bases, with 18 bases of the junction left unmatched. CDR1 and CDR2 (germline): MDHEN, SYDVKM. CDR3 in DNA: TGTGCCAGCAGTTCCCCCCGAAGGGGGAGACTAGCGGGGCAACAAGAGACCCAGTACTTC. Translation: CASSSPRRGRLAGQQETQYF.